The following is a TCR beta chain sequence with its context. Its antigen is unknown. Germline values: CDR1 LNHDA, CDR2 SQIVND (reference sequence). CDR3 length: 14 amino acids. V was clipped by 8 bases and J by 2 bases, with 12 bases between them. RNA transcripts yielded amplified TCR beta CDR3 regions. The primer set for the first-round RT-PCR of the TCR CDR3 was HTBI. One entry per CDR3 protein, called by TCRdb with MiXCR from the multiplex PCR reads. The profile shows over 350,000 distinct CDR3 sequences, roughly 15% of them singletons. This entry belongs to a study of T cells in Graves' hyperthyroidism and ophthalmopathy. Study results and limitations: Ophthalmopathy and stable hyperthyroidism were told apart by a 13 V-J model. Appearing also in blood were most of the thyroid clonotypes expanded above 0.001.

The chain combines TRBV19 with TRBJ2-2; D may be TRBD1 (6 bases). This sequence originates from a man aged 18-30 years with Graves' ophthalmopathy. Sequenced input: blood. Written as DNA, the CDR3 is TGTGCCAGTTTTGGACAGTATAACACCGGGGAGCTGTTTTTT. This gives the protein CASFGQYNTGELFF. The whole variable domain, remainder taken from reference TRBV19 and TRBJ2-2, is DGGITQSPKYLFRKEGQNVTLSCEQNLNHDAMYWYRQDPGQGLRLIYYSQIVNDFQKGDIAEGYSVSREKKESFPLTVTSAQKNPTAFYLCASFGQYNTGELFFGEGSRLTVL.